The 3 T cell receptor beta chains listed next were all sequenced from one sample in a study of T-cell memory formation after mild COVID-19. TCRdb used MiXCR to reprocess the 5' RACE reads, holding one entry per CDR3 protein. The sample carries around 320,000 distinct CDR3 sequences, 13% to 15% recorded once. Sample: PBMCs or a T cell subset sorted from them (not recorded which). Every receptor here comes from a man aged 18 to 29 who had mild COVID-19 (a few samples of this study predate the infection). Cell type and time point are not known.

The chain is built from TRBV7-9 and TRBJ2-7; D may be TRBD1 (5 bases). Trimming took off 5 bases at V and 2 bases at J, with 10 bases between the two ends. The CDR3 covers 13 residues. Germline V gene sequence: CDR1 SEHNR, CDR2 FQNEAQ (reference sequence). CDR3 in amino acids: CASSSDRTYEQYF. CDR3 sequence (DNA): TGTGCCAGCAGCAGCGACAGAACCTACGAGCAGTACTTC.

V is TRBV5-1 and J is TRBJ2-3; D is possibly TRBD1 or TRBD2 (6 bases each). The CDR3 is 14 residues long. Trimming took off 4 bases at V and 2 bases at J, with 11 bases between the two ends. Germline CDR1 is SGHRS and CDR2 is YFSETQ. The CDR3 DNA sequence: TGCGCCAGCAGCCGAAGGGGGGTCACAGATACGCAGTATTTT. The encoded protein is CASSRRGVTDTQYF.

The CDR3 protein is CASSTPGGDEQFF. The CDR3 bases are TGCGCCAGCAGCACCCCGGGGGGCGATGAGCAGTTCTTC. V is TRBV5-1 and J is TRBJ2-1; D perhaps matches TRBD2 (7 bases). This CDR3 is 13 amino acids long. The germline gives CDR1 SGHRS, CDR2 YFSETQ. Trimming left V 4 bases short and J 8 bases short, with 13 bases between.